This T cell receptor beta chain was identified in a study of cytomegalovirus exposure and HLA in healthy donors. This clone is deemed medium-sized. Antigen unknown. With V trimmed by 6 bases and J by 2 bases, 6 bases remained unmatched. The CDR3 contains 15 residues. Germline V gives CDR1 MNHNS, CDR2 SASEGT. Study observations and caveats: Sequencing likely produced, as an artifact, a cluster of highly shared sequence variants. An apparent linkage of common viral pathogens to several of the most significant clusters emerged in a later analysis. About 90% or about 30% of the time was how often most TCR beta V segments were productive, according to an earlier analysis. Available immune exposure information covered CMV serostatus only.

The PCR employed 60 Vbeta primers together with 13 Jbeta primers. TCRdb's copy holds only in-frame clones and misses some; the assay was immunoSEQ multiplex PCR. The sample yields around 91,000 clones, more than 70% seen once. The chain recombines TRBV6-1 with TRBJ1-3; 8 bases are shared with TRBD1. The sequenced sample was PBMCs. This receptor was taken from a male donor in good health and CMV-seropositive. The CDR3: CASSLQGAPGNTIYF. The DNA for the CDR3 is TGTGCCAGCAGCCTTCAGGGGGCGCCTGGAAACACCATATATTTT.